The rows below give T cell receptor beta chains drawn from one sample of a study of T cell responses to AZD1222 COVID-19 vaccine. Measured with immunoSEQ multiplex PCR; TCRdb has only the in-frame clones, and not every one. The sample carries tens of thousands of clones, around 90% recorded once. The specimen was peripheral blood, collected 28 days after the second AZD1222 dose. Every receptor here comes from an adult who received the AZD1222 COVID-19 vaccine. Each CDR3 is given with its conserved first and last residue. A D gene is named only where the DNA matches it firmly. Rows may omit the clone size; those that give it use once, few, many or a size class.

J gene | V gene | D gene | clone size | CDR3 DNA | CDR3 protein
TRBJ1-2 | TRBV5-1 | - | - | TGCGCCAGCAGCGCGGACGGCTATAACTATGGCTACACCTTC | CASSADGYNYGYTF
TRBJ1-4 | TRBV2 | - | - | TGTGCCAGCAGTGAAGCGCTAGGGGGGCTAGGAGAAAAACTGTTTTTT | CASSEALGGLGEKLFF
TRBJ2-5 | TRBV4-2 | TRBD2 | - | TGTGCCAGCAGCCGACGGGGGGGCCTAGGAGAGACCCAGTACTTC | CASSRRGGLGETQYF
TRBJ1-4 | TRBV7-9 | TRBD1 | - | TGTGCCAGCAGCGGCGGGACAGGGTTTGAAAAACTGTTTTTT | CASSGGTGFEKLFF
TRBJ2-7 | TRBV5-1 | - | - | TGCGCCAGCAGCTTGGTTGGTCGGACAGTCCTGAACGAGCAGTACTTC | CASSLVGRTVLNEQYF
TRBJ1-2 | TRBV5-1 | - | few | TGCGCCAGCAGCTCTTTGACAGTGCGGGGCTATGGCTACACCTTC | CASSSLTVRGYGYTF
TRBJ1-5 | TRBV6-4 | - | few | TGTGCCAGCAGTCCTGAGGGTGGCAATCAGCCCCAGCATTTT | CASSPEGGNQPQHF
TRBJ1-2 | TRBV12-3/TRBV12-4 | - | - | TGTGCCAGCAGTGCAGACAGCGGCTATGGCTACACCTTC | CASSADSGYGYTF
TRBJ2-7 | TRBV5-1 | TRBD1 | - | TGCGCCAGCAGCTCGGACAGGGTAGGTTACGAGCAGTACTTC | CASSSDRVGYEQYF
TRBJ1-6 | TRBV11-2 | - | - | TGTGCCAGCAGCTCCTCTGGGCCGGGCCCCCAATTTAATTCACCCCTCCACTTT | CASSSSGPGPQFNSPLHF
TRBJ1-1 | TRBV7-9 | - | - | TGTGCCAGCAGCCCCATCAGACAGAACACTGAAGCTTTCTTT | CASSPIRQNTEAFF
TRBJ1-4 | TRBV5-6 | - | - | TGTGCCAGCAGCTTGTTGGGAACTAATGAAAAACTGTTTTTT | CASSLLGTNEKLFF